Below, 13 T cell receptor beta chains from the same sample are listed, as sequenced in a study of molecular identifiers for immune sequencing clone quantification. TCRdb redid the calling of the PCR reads with MiXCR, one entry per CDR3 protein. Among a few hundred thousand distinct CDR3 sequences listed, around 23% were seen once. Sequencing input: naive CD8+ T cells from blood, with Jurkat cell RNA spiked in. Described subset: FACS-sorted CD8+CD4-CCR7+CD45RA+ naive T cells. All receptors derive from a human donor in good health. Some libraries in this study had Jurkat cell RNA spiked in.

Points on this clonotype: A read error may produce the germline difference seen at one junction end. The V call is TRBV20-1, the J call TRBJ2-2; 8 nucleotides match TRBD2. Germline V CDR1 and CDR2: DFQATT, SNEGSKA (reference sequence). This CDR3 is built from 16 residues. The CDR3 nucleotides read TGCAGTGCTAGAGATAGGCGGGAGGAGGGGACCGGGGAGCTGGTTTTT. As protein: CSARDRREEGTGELVF.

There are a few counts of this clonotype. V is TRBV3-1 and J is TRBJ1-2; 9 bases align to TRBD1. With 6 bases clipped from V and 5 bases from J, the junction kept 10 bases outside the gene matches. Germline-derived CDR1 and CDR2 are LGHDT and YNNKEL (reference sequence). CDR3 length: 15 amino acids. CDR3 amino acids: CASSDGQGLFYGYTF. CDR3 DNA sequence: TGTGCCAGCAGTGATGGACAGGGGCTATTTTATGGCTACACCTTC.

This clonotype was counted a few times. The chain joins TRBV30 to TRBJ2-7, with 8 bases matching TRBD2. From germline, CDR1 is GTSNPN and CDR2 SVGIG (reference sequence). V shed 6 bases and J 4 bases; nucleotides not matched to a gene: 8. This CDR3 has 13 residues. CDR3 coding DNA: TGTGCCTGCACGCGGGGGGCGAAATACGAGCAGTACTTC. Residues: CACTRGAKYEQYF.

The V call is TRBV7-9, the J call TRBJ2-7; D gene ambiguous. CDR1 and CDR2 from the germline V gene are SEHNR and FQNEAQ (reference sequence). Trimming took 6 bases from V and 0 from J, leaving 9 bases between them. The CDR3 has 13 residues. For the CDR3, the DNA is TGTGCCAGCAGATCCAGGAGCTCCTACGAGCAGTACTTC. It yields the protein CASRSRSSYEQYF.

The chain couples TRBV5-6 to TRBJ2-5; D might be TRBD1 (5 bases). This CDR3 is 13 amino acids long. Trimming pared 4 bases from V and 3 bases from J, leaving 10 bases between. Germline CDR1 reads SGHDT; CDR2 reads YYEEEE. The CDR3 bases are TGTGCCAGCAGCCCAAGACAGAAAGAGACCCAGTACTTC. Protein: CASSPRQKETQYF.

The gene calls are TRBV30 and TRBJ2-5; 8 positions agree with TRBD2. The DNA end lines up better with TRBJ2-7; the J call may be wrong. CDR1 is GTSNPN, CDR2 SVGIG, per germline (reference sequence). The CDR3 is 16 residues long. The CDR3 region is CAWSTPDGGAFYEQYF. The CDR3 DNA follows: TGTGCCTGGAGTACTCCTGACGGGGGGGCCTTCTACGAGCAGTACTTC.

This clonotype was detected a few times. The genes are TRBV5-6 and TRBJ2-5; 10 positions match TRBD1. V dropped 4 bases and J dropped 2; count of bases not matched to a gene: 5. CDR3 length equals 15 residues. Germline V gene sequence: CDR1 SGHDT, CDR2 YYEEEE. The CDR3 reads CASSLRTGGQETQYF. CDR3 sequence (DNA): TGTGCCAGCAGCCTCAGGACAGGGGGGCAAGAGACCCAGTACTTC.

As for this clonotype: One end of the junction varies from germline; a read error may be responsible. The chain uses TRBV12-3 or TRBV12-4 and TRBJ1-1; 7 nucleotides match TRBD1. CDR3 size: 14 residues. The chain's CDR3 is CASSLPGQSAEALF. In DNA form, the CDR3 reads TGTGCCAGCAGTCTACCGGGACAGAGTGCTGAAGCTCTCTTT.

This clonotype was counted only a few times. The chain combines TRBV4-3 with TRBJ2-3; D may be TRBD1 (5 bases). Germline V gene sequence: CDR1 LGHNA, CDR2 YSLEER. CDR3 length: 15 residues. V lost 0 bases, J lost 3 bases, and 10 bases lay in between. CDR3 in amino acids: CASSQDRQPTDTQYF. The CDR3, as DNA: TGCGCCAGCAGCCAAGATCGACAGCCTACAGATACGCAGTATTTT.

This clonotype was detected a few times. V is TRBV20-1 and J is TRBJ2-7; tentative D call: TRBD1 (6 bases). Germline CDR1 is DFQATT and CDR2 is SNEGSKA (reference sequence). Trimming pared 0 bases from V and 5 bases from J, leaving 17 bases between. The CDR3 covers 15 residues. The CDR3 sequence is CSARDETGILNEQYF. The CDR3 DNA is TGCAGTGCTAGAGATGAGACAGGCATCCTAAACGAGCAGTACTTC.

Many counts were recorded for this clonotype. The V gene is TRBV5-1, the J gene TRBJ2-7, with D tentatively TRBD1 (5 bases). Per the germline V gene, CDR1 is SGHRS and CDR2 is YFSETQ. This CDR3 comprises 14 residues. Between the trimmed V and J ends, which lost 0 bases and 2 bases, there was a span of 9 bases. DNA for the CDR3: TGCGCCAGCAGCTTGGAGGCAGGGCCCTACGAGCAGTACTTC. Encoded protein: CASSLEAGPYEQYF.

This sequence joins TRBV12-3 or TRBV12-4 and TRBJ1-6; possible D gene TRBD1, 5 bases. The CDR3 length is 15 residues. Trimming took off 1 base at V and 5 bases at J, with 9 bases between the two ends. CDR3 amino acids: CASSLDGGDNSPLHF. CDR3 sequence (DNA): TGTGCCAGCAGTTTAGATGGGGGAGATAATTCACCCCTCCACTTT.

Worth noting for this clonotype: One end of the junction fails to match germline, which may point to a read error. This chain connects TRBV4-1 to TRBJ2-7, with D uncertain. The J call could be wrong; TRBJ2-1 is a better fit for the DNA end. The CDR3 extends over 15 amino acids. Germline CDR1 MGHRA, CDR2 YSYEKL. The CDR3 DNA follows: TGCGCCAGCCGCCAAGAACCGGCCCTAACCTACGCGCAGTTCTTC. Protein product: CASRQEPALTYAQFF.